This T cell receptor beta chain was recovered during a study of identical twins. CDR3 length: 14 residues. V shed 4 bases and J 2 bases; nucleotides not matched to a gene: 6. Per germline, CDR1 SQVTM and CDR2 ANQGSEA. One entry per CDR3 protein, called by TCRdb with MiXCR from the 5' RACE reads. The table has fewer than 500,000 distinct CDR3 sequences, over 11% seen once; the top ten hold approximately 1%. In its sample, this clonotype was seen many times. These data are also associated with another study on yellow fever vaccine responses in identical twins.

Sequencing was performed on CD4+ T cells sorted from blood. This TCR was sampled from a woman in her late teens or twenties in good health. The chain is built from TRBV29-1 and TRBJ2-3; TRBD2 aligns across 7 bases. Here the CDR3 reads CSVVGAGFTDTQYF. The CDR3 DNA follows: TGCAGCGTTGTTGGAGCGGGATTCACAGATACGCAGTATTTT.